This T cell receptor (beta chain) stems from a study of CD8+CD57+ T cells in acquired aplastic anemia. On the study more broadly: The average for DNA from sorted CD4+ and CD8+ cells was 3 to 4 ug. There were roughly 9.8 million reads, on average, for CD4+ cells from healthy donors.

Using genomic DNA as the template, TCR beta VDJ and CDR3 profiling was carried out. TCRdb called the reads again in MiXCR, with one record for every CDR3 protein. The sample lists some 64,000 distinct CDR3 sequences, less than 65% occurring once. In this sample, this clonotype turned up once. Its specificity is not known. V shed 6 bases and J 0 bases; nucleotides not matched to a gene: 8. The CDR3 runs to 17 residues. Germline CDR1 SQVTM, CDR2 ANQGSEA. Whole-study findings and limits: Researchers report that fewer than 35 CD8+ CDR3 sequences appeared in both patients and controls. CD8+ Simpson's diversity showed no significant patient-control difference.

The sample was sorted CD4+, CD8+, or CD8+CD57+ T cells (not recorded which) from PBMCs. This rearrangement joins TRBV29-1 to TRBJ2-1; 13 bases are shared with TRBD2. The TCR was taken from a human donor in good health, serving as a control. In nucleotides, the CDR3 is TGCAGCGTGACGGGACTAGCGGGGAGGAGCTCCTACAATGAGCAGTTCTTC. It translates to CSVTGLAGRSSYNEQFF.